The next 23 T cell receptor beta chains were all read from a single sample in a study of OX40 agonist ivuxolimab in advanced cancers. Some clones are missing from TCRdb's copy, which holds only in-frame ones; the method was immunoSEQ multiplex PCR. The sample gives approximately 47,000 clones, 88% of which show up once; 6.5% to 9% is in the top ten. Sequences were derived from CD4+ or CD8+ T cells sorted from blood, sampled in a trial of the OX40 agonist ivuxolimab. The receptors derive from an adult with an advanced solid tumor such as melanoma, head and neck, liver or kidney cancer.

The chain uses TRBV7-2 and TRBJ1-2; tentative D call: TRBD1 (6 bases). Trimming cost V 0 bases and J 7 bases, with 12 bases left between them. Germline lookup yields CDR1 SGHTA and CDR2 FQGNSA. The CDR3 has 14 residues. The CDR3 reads CASSLAGGPLGYTF. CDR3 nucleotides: TGTGCCAGCAGCTTAGCCGGGGGCCCCCTTGGCTACACCTTC.

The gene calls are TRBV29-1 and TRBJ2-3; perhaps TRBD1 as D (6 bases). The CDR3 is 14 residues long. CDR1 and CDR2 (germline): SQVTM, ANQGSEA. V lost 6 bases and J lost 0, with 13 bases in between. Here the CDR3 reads CSVGTISSTDTQYF. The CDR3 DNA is TGCAGCGTGGGGACAATTTCTAGCACAGATACGCAGTATTTT.

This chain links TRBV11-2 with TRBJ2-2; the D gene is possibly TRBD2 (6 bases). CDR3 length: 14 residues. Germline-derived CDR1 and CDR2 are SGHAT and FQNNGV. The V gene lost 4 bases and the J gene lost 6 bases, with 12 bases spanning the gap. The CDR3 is CASSSPRRAGELFF. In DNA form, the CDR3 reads TGTGCCAGCAGCTCCCCTCGGAGGGCCGGGGAGCTGTTTTTT.

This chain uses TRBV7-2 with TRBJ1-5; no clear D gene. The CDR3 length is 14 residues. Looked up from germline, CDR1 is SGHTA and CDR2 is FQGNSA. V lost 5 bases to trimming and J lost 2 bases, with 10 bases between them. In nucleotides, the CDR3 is TGTGCCAGCAGCCAAAGACGGGGCAATCAGCCCCAGCATTTT. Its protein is CASSQRRGNQPQHF.

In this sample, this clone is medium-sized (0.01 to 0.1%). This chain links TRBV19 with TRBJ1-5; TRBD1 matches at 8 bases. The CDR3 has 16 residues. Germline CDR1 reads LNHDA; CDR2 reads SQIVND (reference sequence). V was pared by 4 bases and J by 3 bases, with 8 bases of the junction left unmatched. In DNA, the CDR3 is TGTGCCAGTAGTACCCCCCGACAGGGGTACAATCAGCCCCAGCATTTT. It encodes CASSTPRQGYNQPQHF.

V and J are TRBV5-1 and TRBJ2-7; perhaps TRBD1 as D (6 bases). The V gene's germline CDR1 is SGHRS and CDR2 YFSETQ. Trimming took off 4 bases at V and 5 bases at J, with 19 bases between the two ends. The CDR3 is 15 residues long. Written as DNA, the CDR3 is TGCGCCAGCAGCCTCATGGGTGGGGGCTCGGACGAGCAGTACTTC. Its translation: CASSLMGGGSDEQYF.

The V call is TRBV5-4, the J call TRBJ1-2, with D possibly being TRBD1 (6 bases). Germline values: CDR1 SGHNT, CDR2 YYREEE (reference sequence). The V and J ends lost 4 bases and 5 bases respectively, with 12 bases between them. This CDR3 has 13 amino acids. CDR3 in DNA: TGTGCCAGCAGCCAGGGCGGACAGTATGGCTACACCTTC. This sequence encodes CASSQGGQYGYTF.

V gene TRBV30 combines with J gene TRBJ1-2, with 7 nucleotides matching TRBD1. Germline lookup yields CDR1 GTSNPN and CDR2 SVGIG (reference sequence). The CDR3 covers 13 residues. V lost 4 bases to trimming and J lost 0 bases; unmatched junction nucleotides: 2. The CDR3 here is CAWTQGANYGYTF. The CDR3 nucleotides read TGTGCCTGGACTCAGGGGGCTAACTATGGCTACACCTTC.

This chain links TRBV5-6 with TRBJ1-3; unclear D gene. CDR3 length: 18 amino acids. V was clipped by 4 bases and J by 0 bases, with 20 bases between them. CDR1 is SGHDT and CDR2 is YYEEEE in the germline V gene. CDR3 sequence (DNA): TGTGCCAGCAGCCCCCAGCCCGTAGTGTCAGTCTCTGGAAACACCATATATTTT. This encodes CASSPQPVVSVSGNTIYF.

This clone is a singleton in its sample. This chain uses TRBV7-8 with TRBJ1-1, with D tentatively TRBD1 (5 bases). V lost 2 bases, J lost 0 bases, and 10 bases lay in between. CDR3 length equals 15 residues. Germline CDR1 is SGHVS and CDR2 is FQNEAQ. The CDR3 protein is CASSLRGRMNTEAFF. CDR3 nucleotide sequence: TGTGCCAGCAGCTTAAGGGGCAGAATGAACACTGAAGCTTTCTTT.

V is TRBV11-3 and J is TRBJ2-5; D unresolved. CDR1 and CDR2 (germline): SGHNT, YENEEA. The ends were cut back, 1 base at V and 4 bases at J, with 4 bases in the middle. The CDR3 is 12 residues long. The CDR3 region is CASSLAGETQYF. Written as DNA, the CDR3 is TGTGCCAGCAGCTTAGCGGGAGAGACCCAGTACTTC.

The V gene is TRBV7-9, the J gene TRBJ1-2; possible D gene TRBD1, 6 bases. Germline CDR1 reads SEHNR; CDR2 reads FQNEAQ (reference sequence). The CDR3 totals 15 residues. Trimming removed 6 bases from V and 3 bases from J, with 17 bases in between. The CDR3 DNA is TGTGCCAGCAGTCGAACGCAAAGGGGGGACTATGGCTACACCTTC. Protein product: CASSRTQRGDYGYTF.

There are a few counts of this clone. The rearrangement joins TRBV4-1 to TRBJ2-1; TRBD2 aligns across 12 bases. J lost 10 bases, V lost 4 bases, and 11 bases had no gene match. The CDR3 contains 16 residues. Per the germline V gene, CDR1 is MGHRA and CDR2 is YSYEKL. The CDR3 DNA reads TGCGCCAGCAGCCCCCGACTAGCGGGAGTGATGCTCGAGCAGTTCTTC. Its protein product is CASSPRLAGVMLEQFF.

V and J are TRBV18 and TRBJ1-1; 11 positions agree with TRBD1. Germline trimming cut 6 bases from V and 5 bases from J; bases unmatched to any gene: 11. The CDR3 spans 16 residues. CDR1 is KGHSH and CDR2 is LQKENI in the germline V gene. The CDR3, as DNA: TGTGCCAGCTCGGTCCCAGGACAGGGGGCGACAACTGAAGCTTTCTTT. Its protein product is CASSVPGQGATTEAFF.

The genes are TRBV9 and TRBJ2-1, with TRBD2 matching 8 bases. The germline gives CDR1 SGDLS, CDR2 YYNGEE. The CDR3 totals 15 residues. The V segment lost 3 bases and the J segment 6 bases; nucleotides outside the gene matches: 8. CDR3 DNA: TGTGCCAGCAGCGCGCCGGGACTAGGAGTCAATGAGCAGTTCTTC. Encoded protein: CASSAPGLGVNEQFF. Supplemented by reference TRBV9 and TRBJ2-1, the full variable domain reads DSGVTQTPKHLITATGQRVTLRCSPRSGDLSVYWYQQSLDQGLQFLIQYYNGEERAKGNILERFSAQQFPDLHSELNLSSLELGDSALYFCASSAPGLGVNEQFFGPGTRLTVL.

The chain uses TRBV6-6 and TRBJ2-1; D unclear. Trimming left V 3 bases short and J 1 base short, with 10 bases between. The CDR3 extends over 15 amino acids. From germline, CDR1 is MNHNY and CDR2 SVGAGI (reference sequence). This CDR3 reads CASSYSSPSYNEQFF. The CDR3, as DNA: TGTGCCAGCAGTTATTCGAGTCCGTCCTACAATGAGCAGTTCTTC.

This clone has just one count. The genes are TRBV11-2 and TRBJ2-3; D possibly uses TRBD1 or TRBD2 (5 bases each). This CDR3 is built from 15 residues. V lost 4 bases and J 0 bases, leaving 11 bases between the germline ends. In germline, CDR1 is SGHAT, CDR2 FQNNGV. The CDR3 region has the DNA TGTGCCAGCAGCTCTAGGGGACGGAGCACAGATACGCAGTATTTT. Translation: CASSSRGRSTDTQYF.

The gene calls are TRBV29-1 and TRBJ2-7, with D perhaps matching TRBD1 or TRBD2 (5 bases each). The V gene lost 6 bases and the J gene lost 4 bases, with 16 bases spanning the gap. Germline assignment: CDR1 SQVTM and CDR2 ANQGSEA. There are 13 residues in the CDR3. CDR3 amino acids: CSVSGRLLYEQYF. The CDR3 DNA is TGCAGCGTCTCGGGACGACTTTTATACGAGCAGTACTTC.

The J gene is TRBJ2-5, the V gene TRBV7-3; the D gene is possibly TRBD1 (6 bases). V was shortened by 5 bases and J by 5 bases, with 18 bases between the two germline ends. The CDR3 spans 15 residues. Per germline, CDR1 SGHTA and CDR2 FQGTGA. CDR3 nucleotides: TGTGCCAGCAGCACCCATGGACAGTCAGGGGAGACCCAGTACTTC. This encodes CASSTHGQSGETQYF.

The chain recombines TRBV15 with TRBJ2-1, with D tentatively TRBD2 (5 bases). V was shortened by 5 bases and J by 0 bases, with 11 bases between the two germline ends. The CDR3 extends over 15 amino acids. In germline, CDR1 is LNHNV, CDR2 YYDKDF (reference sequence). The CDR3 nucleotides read TGTGCCACCAGCTATAGCGCCCACTCCTACAATGAGCAGTTCTTC. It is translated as CATSYSAHSYNEQFF.

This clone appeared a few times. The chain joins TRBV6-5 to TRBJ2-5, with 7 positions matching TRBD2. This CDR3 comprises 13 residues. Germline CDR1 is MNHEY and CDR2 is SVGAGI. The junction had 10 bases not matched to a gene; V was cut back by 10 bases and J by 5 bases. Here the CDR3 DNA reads TGTGCCACCACGGGTGGCGGGAGTGAGACCCAGTACTTC. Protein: CATTGGGSETQYF.

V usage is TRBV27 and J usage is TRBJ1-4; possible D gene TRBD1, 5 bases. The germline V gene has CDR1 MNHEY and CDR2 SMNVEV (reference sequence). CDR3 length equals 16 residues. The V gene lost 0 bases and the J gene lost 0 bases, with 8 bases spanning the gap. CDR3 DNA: TGTGCCAGCAGTTTATCCGGGACTGCAACTAATGAAAAACTGTTTTTT. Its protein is CASSLSGTATNEKLFF.

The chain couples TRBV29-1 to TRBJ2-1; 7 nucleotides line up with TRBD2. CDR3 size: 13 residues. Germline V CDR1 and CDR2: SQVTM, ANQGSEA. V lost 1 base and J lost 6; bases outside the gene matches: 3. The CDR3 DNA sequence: TGCAGCGTTGAAGCGGCGGGAGTCAATGAGCAGTTCTTC. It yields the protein CSVEAAGVNEQFF.